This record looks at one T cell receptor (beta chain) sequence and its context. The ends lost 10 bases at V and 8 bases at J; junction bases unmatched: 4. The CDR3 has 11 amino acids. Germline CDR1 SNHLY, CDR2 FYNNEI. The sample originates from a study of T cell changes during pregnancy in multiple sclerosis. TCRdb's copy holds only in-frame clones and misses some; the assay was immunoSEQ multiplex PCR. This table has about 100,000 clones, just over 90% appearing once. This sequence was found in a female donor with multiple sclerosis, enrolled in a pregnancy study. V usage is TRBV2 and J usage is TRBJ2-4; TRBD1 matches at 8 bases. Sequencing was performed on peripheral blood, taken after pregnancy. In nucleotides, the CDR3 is TGTGCCATCACGACAGGGGACATTCAGTACTTC. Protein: CAITTGDIQYF.